These T cell receptor beta chains were read from a single sample in a study of T cells after yellow fever vaccination. In TCRdb, the 5' RACE reads were re-called with MiXCR into one record per CDR3 protein. The sample holds about 260,000 distinct CDR3 sequences; approximately 13% are singletons and the top ten take less than 0.55%. The sequencing here drew on CD4+ T cells sorted from PBMCs, taken 45 days after the yellow fever booster vaccination. The receptors derive from a man aged 25-45 years who received the YFV17D yellow fever vaccine. Each CDR3 is given with its conserved first and last residue. The order of the fields is clone size, D gene, J gene, V gene, CDR3 protein, CDR3 DNA. D genes are given only for firm matches. Not every row has a clone size; where given, it reads once, few, many or a size class.

size: few; D: NA; J: TRBJ2-2; V: TRBV12-3/TRBV12-4; CDR3: CASRSPGVHTGELFF; DNA: TGTGCCAGCAGATCTCCGGGGGTCCATACCGGGGAGCTGTTTTTT
size: few; D: NA; J: TRBJ2-5; V: TRBV20-1; CDR3: CSAAGGGAETQYF; DNA: TGCAGTGCTGCAGGTGGGGGCGCGGAGACCCAGTACTTC
size: NA; D: NA; J: TRBJ2-1; V: TRBV20-1; CDR3: CSAREVNNYNEQFF; DNA: TGCAGTGCTAGAGAGGTGAATAACTACAATGAGCAGTTCTTC
size: few; D: TRBD2; J: TRBJ2-3; V: TRBV5-4; CDR3: CASSYRLAGETDTQYF; DNA: TGTGCCAGCAGCTACCGACTAGCGGGAGAGACAGATACGCAGTATTTT
size: NA; D: TRBD2; J: TRBJ2-1; V: TRBV11-2; CDR3: CASSPGRSSYNEQFF; DNA: TGTGCCAGCAGCCCCGGGAGGAGCTCCTACAATGAGCAGTTCTTC
size: few; D: NA; J: TRBJ2-5; V: TRBV29-1; CDR3: CSVGAARKETQYF; DNA: TGCAGCGTCGGAGCCGCAAGAAAAGAGACCCAGTACTTC
size: NA; D: TRBD2; J: TRBJ2-7; V: TRBV5-1; CDR3: CASTLAGTYEQYF; DNA: TGCGCCAGTACCTTAGCGGGAACCTACGAGCAGTACTTC
size: NA; D: NA; J: TRBJ2-1; V: TRBV11-2; CDR3: CASSLSFNEQFF; DNA: TGTGCCAGCAGCCTCAGTTTCAATGAGCAGTTCTTC
size: NA; D: NA; J: TRBJ2-7; V: TRBV6-1; CDR3: CASRERGPYEQYF; DNA: TGTGCCAGTCGGGAACGAGGACCTTACGAGCAGTACTTC
size: few; D: NA; J: TRBJ2-1; V: TRBV27; CDR3: CASWRGSGNEQFF; DNA: TGTGCCAGCTGGAGGGGTTCGGGCAATGAGCAGTTCTTC
size: NA; D: NA; J: TRBJ2-7; V: TRBV10-3; CDR3: CAISRSYEQYF; DNA: TGTGCCATCAGCAGGTCCTACGAGCAGTACTTC
size: NA; D: NA; J: TRBJ2-3; V: TRBV4-3; CDR3: CASSQSKPSTDTQYF; DNA: TGCGCCAGCAGCCAATCTAAGCCGAGCACAGATACGCAGTATTTT
size: few; D: NA; J: TRBJ2-5; V: TRBV7-2; CDR3: CASSLDQDSTQYF; DNA: TGTGCCAGCAGCTTAGACCAGGATAGCACCCAGTACTTC
size: NA; D: TRBD1; J: TRBJ2-7; V: TRBV3-1; CDR3: CASSAAGTGSYEQYF; DNA: TGTGCCAGCAGCGCCGCCGGGACAGGGTCCTACGAGCAGTACTTC
size: NA; D: TRBD1; J: TRBJ2-7; V: TRBV7-2; CDR3: CASSPRTGTYEQYF; DNA: TGTGCCAGCAGCCCACGGACAGGAACCTACGAGCAGTACTTC
size: few; D: NA; J: TRBJ2-7; V: TRBV5-6; CDR3: CASSQPTRGVEQYF; DNA: TGTGCCAGCAGCCAACCAACCCGCGGGGTCGAGCAGTACTTC
size: once; D: NA; J: TRBJ2-7; V: TRBV27; CDR3: CASSYVGRPDEQYF; DNA: TGTGCCAGCAGTTATGTAGGCCGGCCCGACGAGCAGTACTTC
size: few; D: TRBD2; J: TRBJ2-1; V: TRBV5-5; CDR3: CASSFFVGTSGGLNEQFF; DNA: TGTGCCAGCAGCTTTTTTGTTGGGACTAGCGGGGGCCTCAATGAGCAGTTCTTC
size: NA; D: NA; J: TRBJ2-7; V: TRBV3-1; CDR3: CASSLRGGIYEQYF; DNA: TGTGCCAGCAGCCTGAGGGGAGGAATCTACGAGCAGTACTTC
size: many; D: NA; J: TRBJ1-2; V: TRBV4-3; CDR3: CASSLERIAAYGYTF; DNA: TGCGCCAGCAGTCTCGAAAGGATCGCCGCCTATGGCTACACCTTC
size: NA; D: TRBD2; J: TRBJ2-1; V: TRBV6-1; CDR3: CASSGRKLAGGQVSYNEQFF; DNA: TGTGCCAGCAGTGGACGGAAACTAGCGGGAGGTCAGGTATCCTACAATGAGCAGTTCTTC
size: NA; D: NA; J: TRBJ2-2; V: TRBV4-1; CDR3: CASSQVGGRTGELFF; DNA: TGCGCCAGCAGCCAAGTCGGGGGCAGGACCGGGGAGCTGTTTTTT
size: few; D: TRBD2; J: TRBJ2-1; V: TRBV6-1; CDR3: CASSRSGTSNEQFF; DNA: TGTGCCAGCAGTCGCTCCGGGACTAGCAATGAGCAGTTCTTC
size: NA; D: TRBD2; J: TRBJ2-2; V: TRBV6-5; CDR3: CASSYSLVPGLVGTGELFF; DNA: TGTGCCAGCAGTTACTCGCTAGTGCCGGGACTAGTGGGAACCGGGGAGCTGTTTTTT
size: NA; D: TRBD1; J: TRBJ1-1; V: TRBV20-1; CDR3: CSAYQGANTEAFF; DNA: TGCAGTGCTTACCAGGGGGCGAACACTGAAGCTTTCTTT
size: NA; D: NA; J: TRBJ1-2; V: TRBV12-3/TRBV12-4; CDR3: CASTPGYGYTF; DNA: TGTGCCAGCACACCAGGCTATGGCTACACCTTC
size: few; D: NA; J: TRBJ2-7; V: TRBV12-3/TRBV12-4; CDR3: CASILGPKSSYEQYF; DNA: TGTGCCAGCATCCTGGGACCCAAGAGCTCCTACGAGCAGTACTTC
size: few; D: TRBD2; J: TRBJ2-3; V: TRBV3-1; CDR3: CASSPRSGNPTDTQYF; DNA: TGTGCCAGCAGCCCGAGGAGCGGGAACCCCACAGATACGCAGTATTTT
size: few; D: NA; J: TRBJ1-1; V: TRBV18; CDR3: CASSPSREVRTEAFF; DNA: TGTGCCAGCTCACCTTCCAGGGAGGTGAGGACTGAAGCTTTCTTT
size: NA; D: NA; J: TRBJ2-2; V: TRBV7-2; CDR3: CASSPVNRGELFF; DNA: TGTGCCAGCAGCCCTGTGAACAGGGGGGAGCTGTTTTTT
size: few; D: TRBD2; J: TRBJ2-7; V: TRBV7-6; CDR3: CASSSGGVSGSRYEQYF; DNA: TGTGCCAGCAGCTCCGGCGGGGTGAGCGGGAGTAGGTACGAGCAGTACTTC
size: NA; D: TRBD2; J: TRBJ2-1; V: TRBV6-5; CDR3: CASSSTSGISGFF; DNA: TGTGCCAGCAGTTCGACTAGCGGGATCTCTGGGTTCTTC
size: few; D: NA; J: TRBJ1-1; V: TRBV12-3/TRBV12-4; CDR3: CASKLGGYTEAFF; DNA: TGTGCCAGCAAACTCGGGGGGTACACTGAAGCTTTCTTT
size: few; D: NA; J: TRBJ2-5; V: TRBV15; CDR3: CATSRGYQETQYF; DNA: TGTGCCACCAGCAGGGGATACCAAGAGACCCAGTACTTC
size: NA; D: NA; J: TRBJ2-1; V: TRBV14; CDR3: CASSQSPLYNEQFF; DNA: TGTGCCAGCAGCCAAAGTCCCCTTTACAATGAGCAGTTCTTC
size: few; D: NA; J: TRBJ2-2; V: TRBV12-3/TRBV12-4; CDR3: CASSMGLPNTGELFF; DNA: TGTGCCAGCAGTATGGGACTTCCGAACACCGGGGAGCTGTTTTTT
size: many; D: TRBD2; J: TRBJ2-5; V: TRBV6-2/TRBV6-3; CDR3: CASSYAGLPQETQYF; DNA: TGTGCCAGCAGTTACGCGGGACTACCCCAAGAGACCCAGTACTTC
size: many; D: TRBD1; J: TRBJ1-1; V: TRBV27; CDR3: CASSLQGDTEAFF; DNA: TGTGCCAGCAGTTTACAGGGGGACACTGAAGCTTTCTTT
size: NA; D: TRBD1; J: TRBJ2-7; V: TRBV20-1; CDR3: CSAIPPGTGVYEQYF; DNA: TGCAGTGCAATACCTCCCGGGACAGGGGTCTACGAGCAGTACTTC
size: few; D: NA; J: TRBJ2-7; V: TRBV6-5; CDR3: CASSYVSRRDEQYF; DNA: TGTGCCAGCAGTTACGTCTCTCGGAGGGATGAGCAGTACTTC
size: NA; D: TRBD2; J: TRBJ2-1; V: TRBV10-3; CDR3: CAVKRTSGRAHEQFF; DNA: TGTGCCGTAAAAAGGACTAGCGGGAGGGCCCATGAGCAGTTCTTC
size: few; D: NA; J: TRBJ2-7; V: TRBV7-8; CDR3: CASSLGSIYEQYF; DNA: TGTGCCAGCAGCTTAGGTTCAATCTACGAGCAGTACTTC
size: few; D: TRBD2; J: TRBJ2-7; V: TRBV5-1; CDR3: CASSSSWLAATYEQYF; DNA: TGCGCCAGCAGCAGTTCGTGGCTAGCGGCCACCTACGAGCAGTACTTC
size: few; D: NA; J: TRBJ2-2; V: TRBV5-1; CDR3: CASTASSRGGTGELFF; DNA: TGCGCCAGCACAGCGTCCTCTAGGGGCGGCACCGGGGAGCTGTTTTTT
size: few; D: TRBD1; J: TRBJ2-1; V: TRBV20-1; CDR3: CSAKPGQGLHNEQFF; DNA: TGCAGTGCCAAGCCGGGACAGGGCTTACACAATGAGCAGTTCTTC